This T cell receptor (beta chain) was sequenced in a study of blood T cells in healthy people across ages. The length of the CDR3 is 13 residues. Looked up from germline, CDR1 is SQVTM and CDR2 is ANQGSEA. V was cut by 4 bases and J by 4 bases, with 11 bases left in between. Study findings and constraints: TCR beta diversity correlated strongly with naive T cell percentage. The CMV status of each donor remained undetermined, and this could have confounded shifts in expanded clonotypes.

Primers used in a second PCR of roughly 6 to 11 cycles were a sample-barcoded 5' primer and a J-beta primer mix. TCRdb called the 5' RACE reads again in MiXCR, with one record for every CDR3 protein. The table has roughly 560,000 distinct CDR3 sequences, 24% seen once. Comments on this clonotype: As yet, its antigen is unknown.

These sequences were also reported in another study, on T cells of mothers and their children.

The chain has TRBV29-1 and TRBJ2-1; D is uncertain. The sample consisted of blood. This TCR derives from a boy under 18 in good health. The CDR3 sequence is CSVVRALYNEQFF. CDR3 coding DNA: TGCAGCGTTGTCCGGGCCTTATACAATGAGCAGTTCTTC.